This entry is about one TCR beta chain. Using immunoSEQ multiplex PCR, the repertoire was profiled, and TCRdb retains in-frame clones only, with some absent. Seen here are around 68,000 clones, roughly 97% observed once, and the top ten hold 0.25% to 0.35%. The data were taken from a study of technical replicates of blood from a handful of donors. Germline V gives CDR1 ENHRY, CDR2 SYGVKD. After removal of 6 bases from V and 3 bases from J, the junction contained 6 bases not matched to a gene. The CDR3 totals 14 residues. The rearrangement links TRBV10-3 to TRBJ1-2; TRBD1 matches at 8 bases. The TCR sequence derives from a human donor in good health. The specimen was T cells isolated from PBMCs. The CDR3 DNA follows: TGTGCCATCAGCTCAGGGGGCTTCGACTATGGCTACACCTTC. Residues: CAISSGGFDYGYTF.